This T cell receptor beta chain derives from a study of shared clonotypes between healthy human individuals. About the research overall: Serving as donors were a couple of women and a few men, whose ages spanned 18 to 49.

At deep level, the assay was performed. Investigators spread the genomic DNA of each subset evenly over several immunoSEQ plates. Repertoires were generated with immunoSEQ multiplex PCR, while TCRdb's copy carries only in-frame clones and drops some. Among about 460,000 clones, more than 70% were seen once, and the ten largest hold around 12%. V was cut by 7 bases and J by 5 bases, with 12 bases left in between. CDR1 and CDR2 from the germline V gene are ENHRY and SYGVKD. The CDR3 totals 13 residues. This clone occurred once. Sample: PBMCs. The TCR comes from a woman in her thirties or forties in good health. Some clones in this sample may be carry-over from other donors' samples. This chain joins TRBV10-3 and TRBJ2-1; maybe TRBD1 (6 bases). Here the CDR3 DNA reads TGTGCCATCATGCGGACAGACGACAATGAGCAGTTCTTC. It specifies CAIMRTDDNEQFF.